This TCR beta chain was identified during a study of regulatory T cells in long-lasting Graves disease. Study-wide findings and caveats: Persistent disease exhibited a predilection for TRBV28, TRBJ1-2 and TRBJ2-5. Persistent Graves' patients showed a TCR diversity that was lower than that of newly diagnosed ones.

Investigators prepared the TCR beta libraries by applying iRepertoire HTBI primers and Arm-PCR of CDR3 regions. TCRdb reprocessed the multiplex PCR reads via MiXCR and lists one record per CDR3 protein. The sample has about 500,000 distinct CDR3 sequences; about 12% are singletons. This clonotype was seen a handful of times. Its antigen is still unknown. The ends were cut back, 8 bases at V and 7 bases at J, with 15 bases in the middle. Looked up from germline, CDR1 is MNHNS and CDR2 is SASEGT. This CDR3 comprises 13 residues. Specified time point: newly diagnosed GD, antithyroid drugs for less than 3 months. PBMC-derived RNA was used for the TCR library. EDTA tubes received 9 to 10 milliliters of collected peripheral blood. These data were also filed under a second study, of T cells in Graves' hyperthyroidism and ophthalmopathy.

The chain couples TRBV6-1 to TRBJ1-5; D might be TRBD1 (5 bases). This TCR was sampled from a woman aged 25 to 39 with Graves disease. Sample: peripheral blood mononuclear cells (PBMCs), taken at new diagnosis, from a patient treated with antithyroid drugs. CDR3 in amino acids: CASGRVTGQPQHF. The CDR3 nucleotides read TGTGCCAGCGGCAGGGTTACGGGGCAGCCCCAGCATTTT.